Listed here are 10 T cell receptor beta chains from one sample, sequenced in a study of human T cells and chemical hapten exposure. Time point indicated: patch test 1, 2 weeks after DPC sensitization. Treatment noted: therapeutic diphenylcyclopropenone sensitization with weekly scalp DPC. TCRdb re-analysed the RACE reads in MiXCR, keeping a single row per CDR3 protein. The sample holds roughly 380,000 distinct CDR3 sequences, around 5% seen once. Specimen: whole blood, collected in connection with sensitization to the hapten diphenylcyclopropenone (DPC). The source of these receptors is a woman in her fifties or sixties with alopecia areata. Some clones in this sample may be carry-over from other donors' samples.

The genes are TRBV10-3 and TRBJ2-7; 8 bases fit TRBD1. Germline-derived CDR1 and CDR2 are ENHRY and SYGVKD. CDR3 length: 13 residues. Unmatched junction bases numbered 10, after V lost 6 bases and J lost 9 bases. CDR3 in DNA: TGTGCCATCAGCGGGGACAGGCCTAGGGGGCAGTACTTC. Protein sequence: CAISGDRPRGQYF.

In its sample, this clonotype was seen a few times. The V gene is TRBV7-9, the J gene TRBJ2-5; TRBD1 agrees at 9 bases. The V gene end was trimmed by 5 bases and the J gene end by 3 bases; junction bases not matched to a gene: 7. CDR1 is SEHNR, CDR2 FQNEAQ, per germline (reference sequence). This CDR3 spans 15 amino acids. In nucleotides, the CDR3 is TGTGCCAGCAGCCGCCTTAGGACAGGGGAAGAGACCCAGTACTTC. It codes for CASSRLRTGEETQYF.

This clonotype was seen at least ten times. CDR3 sequence (DNA): TGTGCCATCAGTGAGTCTTGGGTGTCTAGCGGGAGGACTAGCACAGATACGCAGTATTTT. Its translation is CAISESWVSSGRTSTDTQYF. The chain recombines TRBV10-3 with TRBJ2-3, with 11 bases matching TRBD2. The V segment lost 0 bases and the J segment 0 bases; nucleotides outside the gene matches: 11. The CDR3 is 20 amino acids. Germline V gives CDR1 ENHRY, CDR2 SYGVKD.

This sequence joins TRBV29-1 and TRBJ1-6, with D maybe TRBD1 (6 bases). Per germline, CDR1 SQVTM and CDR2 ANQGSEA. The CDR3 extends over 13 amino acids. Trimming stripped 6 bases from V and 8 bases from J, with 14 bases between. CDR3 DNA: TGCAGCGTCTACCGGGACACCCATTCACCCCTCCACTTT. Its translation is CSVYRDTHSPLHF.

This clonotype has more than one count but fewer than ten. A junction boundary mismatches the germline segment, possibly from a read error. The gene calls are TRBV4-1 and TRBJ1-4; 7 bases agree with TRBD1. The germline CDR1 and CDR2 sequences are MGHRA and YSYEKL. The CDR3 runs to 15 residues. DNA for the CDR3: TGCGCCAGCAGCCAAGGCCGACAGGGCTATGAAGAACTGTTTTTT. Encoded protein: CASSQGRQGYEELFF.

This clonotype was seen a few times. The chain combines TRBV7-7 with TRBJ2-1; either TRBD1 or TRBD2 may supply D (6 bases each). The CDR3 sequence is 16 residues long. Germline V gene sequence: CDR1 SSHAT, CDR2 FNYEAQ (reference sequence). Trimming removed 1 base from V and 3 bases from J, with 13 bases in between. CDR3 bases: TGTGCCAGCAGCTTAGAGGGGGGAGCGGGCTACAATGAGCAGTTCTTC. It translates to CASSLEGGAGYNEQFF.

This clonotype was observed many times. The V and J genes are TRBV6-2 or TRBV6-3 and TRBJ2-1; 10 positions agree with TRBD2. The CDR3 is 14 residues long. The V gene's germline CDR1 is MNHEY and CDR2 SVGEGT. Trimming removed 9 bases from V and 2 bases from J; junction bases left unmatched: 4. In nucleotides, the CDR3 is TGTGCCAGTATGCTAGCGGGAGCCTACAATGAGCAGTTCTTC. This encodes CASMLAGAYNEQFF.

A remark on this clonotype: A read error is possible here, since a much larger clone lies one base away. The CDR3 ends on some other residue instead of the conserved phenylalanine or tryptophan, so this is likely a read error. This chain uses TRBV27 with TRBJ2-1, with a weak D call TRBD1 (6 bases). This CDR3 region has 13 residues. Deletions cut 4 bases from V and 5 bases from J, with 9 bases between. Germline values: CDR1 MNHEY, CDR2 SMNVEV (reference sequence). CDR3 sequence: CASSSYRDNEQFL. CDR3 sequence (DNA): TGTGCCAGCAGTTCATACAGGGACAATGAGCAGTTCTTG.

This CDR3 is CASSFEGRPEAFF. The DNA of the CDR3 is TGTGCCAGCAGTTTCGAGGGGAGGCCTGAAGCTTTCTTT. The chain joins TRBV6-5 to TRBJ1-1; TRBD1 is a possible D gene (5 bases). Germline V CDR1 and CDR2: MNHEY, SVGAGI. The CDR3 spans 13 residues. V was clipped by 4 bases and J by 6 bases, with 12 bases between them.

This clonotype has a handful of counts. V is TRBV30 and J is TRBJ2-7; 8 bases match TRBD2. The trim removed 6 bases at V and 7 bases at J, leaving 11 bases unmatched. The CDR3 is 13 amino acids. Germline V gene data show CDR1 as GTSNPN and CDR2 as SVGIG (reference sequence). The CDR3 reads CACRMAGGREQYF. The CDR3 nucleotides read TGTGCCTGTCGGATGGCGGGAGGTAGGGAGCAGTACTTC.